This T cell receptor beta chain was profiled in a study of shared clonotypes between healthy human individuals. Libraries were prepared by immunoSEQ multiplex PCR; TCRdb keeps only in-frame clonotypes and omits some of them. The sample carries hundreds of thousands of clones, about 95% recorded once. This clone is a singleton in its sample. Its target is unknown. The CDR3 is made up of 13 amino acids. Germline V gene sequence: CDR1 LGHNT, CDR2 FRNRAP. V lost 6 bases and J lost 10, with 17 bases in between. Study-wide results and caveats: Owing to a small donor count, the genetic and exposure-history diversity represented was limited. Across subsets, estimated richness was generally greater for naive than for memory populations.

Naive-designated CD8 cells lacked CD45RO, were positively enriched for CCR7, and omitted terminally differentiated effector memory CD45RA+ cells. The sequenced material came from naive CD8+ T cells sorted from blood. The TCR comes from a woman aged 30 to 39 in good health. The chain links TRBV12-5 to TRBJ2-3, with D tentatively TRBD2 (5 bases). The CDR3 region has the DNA TGTGCTAGTGGCCAATTACAACTAGTTGCGCAGTATTTT. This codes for CASGQLQLVAQYF.